The 19 T cell receptor beta chains below were found in one sample sequenced in a study of blood T cell repertoires in COVID-19. Assay used: immunoSEQ multiplex PCR; TCRdb lists only in-frame clones, some missing. The sample holds over 200,000 clones; approximately 82% are singletons and the top ten take 10% to 15%. What was sequenced was peripheral blood. The receptor set was obtained from a woman between 40 and 50 years old with acute or convalescent COVID-19.

The chain links TRBV9 to TRBJ1-2, with D maybe TRBD1 (5 bases). The CDR3 is 15 amino acids. V lost 0 bases and J lost 5, with 14 bases in between. In germline, CDR1 is SGDLS, CDR2 YYNGEE. CDR3 protein: CASSVGGGVGYGYTF. CDR3 nucleotides: TGTGCCAGCAGCGTAGGTGGAGGGGTAGGGTATGGCTACACCTTC.

This clone has a single count. The chain couples TRBV27 to TRBJ2-3, with TRBD1 identical over 9 bases. The germline V gene encodes CDR1 MNHEY and CDR2 SMNVEV (reference sequence). CDR3 size: 20 residues. Trimming removed 5 bases from V and 1 base from J; junction bases left unmatched: 19. CDR3 nucleotide sequence: TGTGCCAGCAGTCACAAACCGAACCCCCCCGGGACAGGGCGCACAGATACGCAGTATTTT. Amino acids: CASSHKPNPPGTGRTDTQYF.

The rearrangement links TRBV10-3 to TRBJ2-7; tentatively, D is TRBD2 (6 bases). In germline, CDR1 is ENHRY, CDR2 SYGVKD. CDR3 length: 13 amino acids. Trimming left V 10 bases short and J 1 base short, with 14 bases between. CDR3 sequence: CATHTGLSYEQYF. CDR3 nucleotides: TGTGCCACCCACACCGGACTATCCTACGAGCAGTACTTC.

J is TRBJ2-7 and V is TRBV18, with 14 bases fitting TRBD2. CDR3 length: 14 amino acids. The J segment lost 6 bases and the V segment lost 6 bases, leaving 4 bases of the junction unmatched. Germline CDR1 KGHSH, CDR2 LQKENI. CDR3 in DNA: TGTGCCAGCTCTCCCGGACTAGCGGGAGGCGAGCAGTACTTC. Protein product: CASSPGLAGGEQYF.

This rearrangement joins TRBV12-5 to TRBJ1-2; 7 bases fit TRBD1. J gave up 4 bases and V 6 bases, and 2 bases lay outside the gene matches. Germline CDR1 is LGHNT and CDR2 is FRNRAP. This CDR3 is 12 amino acids long. CDR3 sequence (DNA): TGTGCTAGTGGGGACAGGTTCTATGGCTACACCTTC. It is translated as CASGDRFYGYTF.

The chain couples TRBV12-5 to TRBJ2-7, with a possible D match to TRBD2 (5 bases). The CDR3 is 14 residues long. The V end lost 6 bases, the J end lost 0 bases, and 12 bases lay between the germline ends. The V gene's germline CDR1 is LGHNT and CDR2 FRNRAP. The CDR3 sequence is CASGTGVGSYEQYF. The CDR3 coding sequence is TGTGCTAGTGGGACCGGGGTCGGCTCCTACGAGCAGTACTTC. Full variable domain (rest looked up from reference TRBV12-5 and TRBJ2-7): DARVTQTPRHKVTEMGQEVTMRCQPILGHNTVFWYRQTMMQGLELLAYFRNRAPLDDSGMPKDRFSAEMPDATLATLKIQPSEPRDSAVYFCASGTGVGSYEQYFGPGTRLTVT.

The V and J genes are TRBV29-1 and TRBJ2-7; D unresolved. The ends were cut back, 6 bases at V and 6 bases at J, with 12 bases in the middle. CDR3 length: 11 residues. Germline lookup yields CDR1 SQVTM and CDR2 ANQGSEA. In DNA, the CDR3 is TGCAGCGTGGCAGATCCGGGCGAGCAGTACTTC. This encodes CSVADPGEQYF.

This chain joins TRBV29-1 and TRBJ2-1, with 12 bases aligning to TRBD2. CDR3 length: 16 residues. Trimming removed 1 base from V and 9 bases from J; junction bases left unmatched: 10. CDR1 is SQVTM and CDR2 is ANQGSEA in the germline V gene. The CDR3 DNA follows: TGCAGCGTTGAAGGTGAACTAGCGGGAGGTTTGGGTGAGCAGTTCTTC. Translating gives CSVEGELAGGLGEQFF.

The chain combines TRBV7-6 with TRBJ2-7; possible D gene TRBD1, 5 bases. This CDR3 contains 13 residues. CDR1 SGHVS and CDR2 FNYEAQ come from the germline V gene. V was trimmed by 4 bases and J by 3 bases, leaving 10 bases between them. The DNA of the CDR3 is TGTGCCAGCAGCTCACAGGTAAACTACGAGCAGTACTTC. Protein product: CASSSQVNYEQYF.

J is TRBJ2-3 and V is TRBV29-1, with a tentative D call TRBD1 (6 bases). The germline gives CDR1 SQVTM, CDR2 ANQGSEA. This CDR3 comprises 13 residues. Trimming shortened V by 3 bases and J by 2 bases, and 9 bases separated the two germline ends. The DNA for the CDR3 is TGCAGCGTTGAGGGGACACTCACAGATACGCAGTATTTT. As protein: CSVEGTLTDTQYF.

The rearrangement uses TRBV11-2 and TRBJ1-2; weak D call: TRBD1 (5 bases). CDR3 size: 16 residues. Germline CDR1 and CDR2: SGHAT and FQNNGV. V was clipped by 4 bases and J by 0 bases, with 15 bases between them. The CDR3 region is CASSSLRDSANYGYTF. The CDR3 DNA is TGTGCCAGCAGCTCCCTCCGGGACTCAGCTAACTATGGCTACACCTTC.

The rearrangement links TRBV6-6 to TRBJ1-3; D remains ambiguous. Per germline, CDR1 MNHNY and CDR2 SVGAGI (reference sequence). This CDR3 is built from 17 residues. The V and J ends lost 5 bases and 0 bases respectively, with 17 bases between them. The CDR3 sequence: CASSPRSSSLSGNTIYF. The CDR3 nucleotides read TGTGCCAGCAGTCCTCGCAGTTCGTCGCTCTCTGGAAACACCATATATTTT.

V is TRBV5-1 and J is TRBJ2-1, with 9 positions matching TRBD1. Germline CDR1 SGHRS, CDR2 YFSETQ. Unmatched junction bases numbered 2, after V lost 0 bases and J lost 4 bases. The CDR3 length is 15 residues. CDR3 sequence reads: CASSLGQGGYNEQFF. DNA of the CDR3: TGCGCCAGCAGCTTGGGACAGGGGGGATACAATGAGCAGTTCTTC.

J is TRBJ2-1 and V is TRBV10-2; tentatively, D is TRBD2 (5 bases). CDR1 and CDR2 from the germline V gene are WSHSY and SAAADI. The CDR3 runs 13 residues. V was cut by 6 bases and J by 4 bases, with 10 bases left in between. The CDR3 DNA follows: TGCGCCAGCAGAATGTCGGGGTACAATGAGCAGTTCTTC. This sequence encodes CASRMSGYNEQFF.

Ten or more counts support this clone. The chain is built from TRBV4-3 and TRBJ2-2, with D perhaps matching TRBD2 (6 bases). Trimming stripped 4 bases from V and 2 bases from J, with 11 bases between. Germline assignment: CDR1 LGHNA and CDR2 YSLEER. The CDR3 loop spans 15 amino acids. Here the CDR3 reads CASSPRLGNTGELFF. CDR3 bases: TGCGCCAGCAGCCCGCGACTAGGCAACACCGGGGAGCTGTTTTTT.

The rearrangement uses TRBV5-6 and TRBJ1-5, with D perhaps matching TRBD1 (5 bases). This CDR3 region has 15 residues. Germline V gives CDR1 SGHDT, CDR2 YYEEEE. V lost 4 bases to trimming and J lost 1 base, with 12 bases between them. The CDR3 protein is CASSMGPGSNQPQHF. The CDR3, as DNA: TGTGCCAGCAGCATGGGACCGGGAAGCAATCAGCCCCAGCATTTT.

This rearrangement joins TRBV5-3 to TRBJ2-1; 7 bases line up with TRBD1. TRBV5-3 falls under the ORF class, with uncertain function. V dropped 0 bases and J dropped 0; count of bases not matched to a gene: 0. This CDR3 spans 15 amino acids. Written as DNA, the CDR3 is TGTGCCAGAAGCTTGGGGGACAGCTCCTACAATGAGCAGTTCTTC. It is translated as CARSLGDSSYNEQFF.

The chain carries TRBV7-6 and TRBJ1-6, with a tentative D call TRBD1 (6 bases). CDR1 is SGHVS and CDR2 is FNYEAQ in the germline V gene. V was pared by 6 bases and J by 5 bases, with 11 bases between. The CDR3 totals 14 residues. In DNA form, the CDR3 reads TGTGCCAGCAGGGGGGCTTCCAATAATTCACCCCTCCACTTT. The encoded protein is CASRGASNNSPLHF.

The chain couples TRBV5-1 to TRBJ2-3; D might be TRBD1 (5 bases). From germline, CDR1 is SGHRS and CDR2 YFSETQ. There are 17 residues in the CDR3. The V gene lost 1 base and the J gene lost 4 bases, with 19 bases spanning the gap. CDR3 bases: TGCGCCAGCAGCTTGCAAATTCGTGGGGCCACAGCAGATACGCAGTATTTT. Translation: CASSLQIRGATADTQYF.